The 29 T cell receptor beta chains given below trace back to one sample, sequenced in a study of T cells in Graves' hyperthyroidism and ophthalmopathy. RNA transcripts were the template for amplifying TCR beta CDR3 regions. HTBI primers drove first-round RT-PCR of the TCR CDR3. TCRdb processed the multiplex PCR reads anew with MiXCR; each CDR3 protein has one entry. The sample includes a few hundred thousand distinct CDR3 sequences, approximately 16% of them seen just once. The sample consisted of blood. Receptor source: a woman between 35 and 50 years old with Graves' ophthalmopathy.

There are a few counts of this clonotype. V is TRBV5-1 and J is TRBJ1-1; the D is unclear. V lost 2 bases to trimming and J lost 2 bases, with 10 bases between them. There are 14 residues in the CDR3. Germline V CDR1 and CDR2: SGHRS, YFSETQ. The CDR3 sequence: CASSFEWINTEAFF. The CDR3 DNA sequence: TGCGCCAGCAGCTTCGAGTGGATCAACACTGAAGCTTTCTTT. Supplemented by reference TRBV5-1 and TRBJ1-1, the full variable domain reads KAGVTQTPRYLIKTRGQQVTLSCSPISGHRSVSWYQQTPGQGLQFLFEYFSETQRNKGNFPGRFSGRQFSNSRSEMNVSTLELGDSALYLCASSFEWINTEAFFGQGTRLTVV.

In this sample, this clonotype turned up once. V usage is TRBV28 and J usage is TRBJ1-5; TRBD1 agrees at 7 bases. Germline loops: CDR1 MDHEN, CDR2 SYDVKM. The V gene end was trimmed by 6 bases and the J gene end by 4 bases; junction bases not matched to a gene: 18. The CDR3 is 18 amino acids. The DNA for the CDR3 is TGTGCCAGCAGACCTGACAGGGTCGGGGGTTTTAGGAATCAGCCCCAGCATTTT. Protein: CASRPDRVGGFRNQPQHF.

The gene calls are TRBV10-3 and TRBJ2-7, with 8 nucleotides matching TRBD1. From germline, CDR1 is ENHRY and CDR2 SYGVKD. The CDR3 runs to 14 residues. J gave up 5 bases and V 6 bases, and 9 bases lay outside the gene matches. Written as DNA, the CDR3 is TGTGCCATCAGACAAGACAGGGGTGGGAACGAGCAGTACTTC. Encoded protein: CAIRQDRGGNEQYF.

The rearrangement uses TRBV28 and TRBJ1-2; 11 nucleotides align to TRBD1. Germline V gene lookup returns CDR1 MDHEN and CDR2 SYDVKM. Unmatched junction bases numbered 6, after V lost 5 bases and J lost 4 bases. CDR3 length: 15 amino acids. For the CDR3, the DNA is TGTGCCAGCAGTGTTGGACAGGGGGCCGGCTATGGCTACACCTTC. The encoded protein is CASSVGQGAGYGYTF.

The gene calls are TRBV5-1 and TRBJ1-4, with D hard to call. V was clipped by 0 bases and J by 7 bases, with 16 bases between them. Germline assignment: CDR1 SGHRS and CDR2 YFSETQ. The CDR3 totals 16 residues. CDR3 region: CASSLASGGFGEKLFF. The CDR3 DNA sequence: TGCGCCAGCAGCTTGGCCAGCGGAGGGTTTGGTGAAAAACTGTTTTTT.

This chain joins TRBV15 and TRBJ2-7; the D is unclear. Trimming removed 0 bases from V and 1 base from J, with 4 bases in between. Looked up from germline, CDR1 is LNHNV and CDR2 is YYDKDF (reference sequence). CDR3 size: 13 residues. The CDR3 region is CATSRDGSYEQYF. The CDR3 DNA sequence: TGTGCCACCAGCAGAGACGGGTCCTACGAGCAGTACTTC.

This clonotype was counted ten times or more. This rearrangement joins TRBV20-1 to TRBJ2-7; TRBD1 might be the D (5 bases). The CDR3 extends over 14 amino acids. Trimming stripped 0 bases from V and 2 bases from J, with 11 bases between. Germline lookup yields CDR1 DFQATT and CDR2 SNEGSKA (reference sequence). CDR3 bases: TGCAGTGCTAGAGAGCGGACACCAACCTACGAGCAGTACTTC. Translation: CSARERTPTYEQYF.

This clonotype was seen a few times. The V and J genes are TRBV24-1 and TRBJ2-1; D perhaps matches TRBD2 (5 bases). V was shortened by 4 bases and J by 10 bases, with 19 bases between the two germline ends. The CDR3 is made up of 15 amino acids. Germline V gives CDR1 KGHDR, CDR2 SFDVKD. The CDR3: CATSDPAGPGGEQFF. The CDR3 nucleotides are TGTGCCACCAGTGACCCGGCGGGTCCAGGCGGGGAGCAGTTCTTC.

The chain employs TRBV9 and TRBJ1-5; TRBD1 matches 7 bases. V lost 0 bases, J lost 3 bases, and 3 bases stayed unmatched. Germline V gene lookup returns CDR1 SGDLS and CDR2 YYNGEE. The CDR3 is made up of 15 amino acids. The CDR3 DNA is TGTGCCAGCAGCGTAGGGACAGGAATCAATCAGCCCCAGCATTTT. The encoded protein is CASSVGTGINQPQHF.

The CDR3 region is CASSGGQSNTGELFF. Written as DNA, the CDR3 is TGTGCCAGCAGTGGGGGACAGTCGAACACCGGGGAGCTGTTTTTT. This chain connects TRBV6-2 or TRBV6-3 to TRBJ2-2, with 7 nucleotides matching TRBD1. The V and J ends lost 5 bases and 0 bases, in that order; junction bases with no gene match: 3. CDR3 length: 15 amino acids. Germline-derived CDR1 and CDR2 are MNHEY and SVGEGT.

This clonotype was observed a few times. The chain combines TRBV4-2 with TRBJ2-7; the D is unclear. Germline-derived CDR1 and CDR2 are LGHNA and YNFKEQ. The CDR3 is 14 residues long. Trimming removed 1 base at V and 5 bases at J, with 12 bases between. The CDR3 loop reads CASSQGSLMNEQYF. The CDR3 nucleotides are TGTGCCAGCAGCCAAGGCTCTTTAATGAACGAGCAGTACTTC.

The CDR3 here is CASSLSGRQYF. CDR3 DNA: TGTGCCAGCAGTTTATCGGGGAGACAGTACTTC. This sequence joins TRBV27 and TRBJ2-7; D is perhaps TRBD2 (5 bases). Germline CDR1 and CDR2: MNHEY and SMNVEV (reference sequence). The CDR3 consists of 11 residues. Deletions cut 0 bases from V and 10 bases from J, with 7 bases between.

This clonotype has a count of ten or more. This chain connects TRBV20-1 to TRBJ2-7; 14 nucleotides line up with TRBD2. The trim removed 3 bases at V and 4 bases at J, leaving 5 bases unmatched. CDR1 and CDR2 (germline): DFQATT, SNEGSKA (reference sequence). This CDR3 spans 15 amino acids. In DNA, the CDR3 is TGCAGTGCTAGCCAGGGACTAGCGGGAGTGTACGAGCAGTACTTC. Translated: CSASQGLAGVYEQYF.

This clonotype was observed at least ten times. The rearrangement joins TRBV7-9 to TRBJ2-7; 7 nucleotides line up with TRBD1. Germline V lookup: CDR1 SEHNR, CDR2 FQNEAQ (reference sequence). This CDR3 contains 11 residues. V lost 9 bases, J lost 5 bases, and 4 bases stayed unmatched. This CDR3 reads CASTGAHEQYF. Written as DNA, the CDR3 is TGTGCCAGTACAGGGGCCCACGAGCAGTACTTC.

This chain joins TRBV5-1 and TRBJ2-3; no definite D call. V was shortened by 0 bases and J by 5 bases, with 16 bases between the two germline ends. Per germline, CDR1 SGHRS and CDR2 YFSETQ. The CDR3 consists of 16 residues. DNA for the CDR3: TGCGCCAGCAGCTTGGATTACGGAACACCGAGAGATACGCAGTATTTT. This sequence encodes CASSLDYGTPRDTQYF.

The chain is built from TRBV2 and TRBJ2-5, with 9 bases fitting TRBD2. The CDR3 length is 14 residues. CDR1 and CDR2 from the germline V gene are SNHLY and FYNNEI. The trim removed 6 bases at V and 4 bases at J, leaving 6 bases unmatched. CDR3 protein: CASSTSGGRETQYF. The CDR3 DNA is TGTGCCAGCAGCACCAGCGGGGGGCGAGAGACCCAGTACTTC.

This clonotype has only a few counts. J is TRBJ2-7 and V is TRBV5-4; TRBD2 aligns across 10 bases. CDR3 size: 15 residues. The germline CDR1 and CDR2 sequences are SGHNT and YYREEE (reference sequence). Losses at the gene ends were 1 base for V and 4 bases for J; bases not matched to a gene: 5. The DNA for the CDR3 is TGTGCCAGCAGCTTGCGGTGGACTAGCGGTTACGAGCAGTACTTC. Amino acids: CASSLRWTSGYEQYF.

This clonotype has more than one count but fewer than ten. J is TRBJ2-2 and V is TRBV7-9, with TRBD1 matching 7 bases. V shed 0 bases, J shed 1 base, and the junction held 5 bases outside the gene matches. The germline CDR1 and CDR2 sequences are SEHNR and FQNEAQ (reference sequence). The CDR3 covers 17 residues. This chain's CDR3 is CASSLAATGQNTGELFF. The CDR3 nucleotides are TGTGCCAGCAGCTTAGCGGCGACAGGGCAGAACACCGGGGAGCTGTTTTTT.

This rearrangement joins TRBV6-5 to TRBJ1-2, with D tentatively TRBD1 (5 bases). CDR1 MNHEY and CDR2 SVGAGI come from the germline V gene. V was pared by 0 bases and J by 4 bases, with 12 bases between. This CDR3 comprises 15 residues. The CDR3 coding sequence is TGTGCCAGCAGTTACTCGAAAGGGGCGGTCTATGGCTACACCTTC. Encoded protein: CASSYSKGAVYGYTF.

This clonotype was recorded many times. The chain is built from TRBV11-2 and TRBJ2-5; TRBD1 might be the D (5 bases). Per the germline V gene, CDR1 is SGHAT and CDR2 is FQNNGV. V gave up 1 base and J gave up 5 bases, with 11 bases separating them. The CDR3 contains 14 residues. CDR3 nucleotides: TGTGCCAGCAGCTTAGTGCGACAGAAGGAGACCCAGTACTTC. Its translation: CASSLVRQKETQYF.

V and J are TRBV7-9 and TRBJ2-6; 9 bases map to TRBD1. There are 18 residues in the CDR3. Looked up from germline, CDR1 is SEHNR and CDR2 is FQNEAQ (reference sequence). V lost 5 bases and J lost 0; bases outside the gene matches: 8. CDR3: CASSAGQGRLSGANVLTF. The CDR3 nucleotides read TGTGCCAGCAGCGCGGGACAGGGACGACTCTCTGGGGCCAACGTCCTGACTTTC. Combining the CDR3 with reference TRBV7-9 and TRBJ2-6 gives the whole variable domain DTGVSQNPRHKITKRGQNVTFRCDPISEHNRLYWYRQTLGQGPEFLTYFQNEAQLEKSRLLSDRFSAERPKGSFSTLEIQRTEQGDSAMYLCASSAGQGRLSGANVLTFGAGSRLTVL.

This clonotype was counted many times. J is TRBJ2-1 and V is TRBV20-1; possible D gene TRBD2, 5 bases. CDR1 and CDR2 (germline): DFQATT, SNEGSKA (reference sequence). CDR3 size: 14 residues. V lost 6 bases and J lost 2, with 14 bases in between. CDR3 sequence reads: CSARQSGTYNEQFF. The CDR3 coding sequence is TGCAGTGCCCGTCAATCGGGGACCTACAATGAGCAGTTCTTC.

This clonotype was counted a few times. The J gene is TRBJ2-1, the V gene TRBV6-1; 8 nucleotides line up with TRBD1. Germline V CDR1 and CDR2: MNHNS, SASEGT. The junction had 10 bases not matched to a gene; V was cut back by 6 bases and J by 3 bases. The CDR3 loop spans 16 amino acids. The CDR3 loop reads CASRGGQGPRYNEQFF. CDR3 DNA sequence: TGTGCCAGCAGGGGTGGACAGGGACCCCGCTACAATGAGCAGTTCTTC.

This clonotype came up many times. The rearrangement links TRBV2 to TRBJ1-5; D gene ambiguous. Trimming pared 4 bases from V and 0 bases from J, leaving 7 bases between. This CDR3 comprises 14 residues. Germline CDR1 reads SNHLY; CDR2 reads FYNNEI. As DNA, the CDR3 is TGTGCCAGCAGTGGACCCTATAGCAATCAGCCCCAGCATTTT. Its protein product is CASSGPYSNQPQHF. Drawing the rest from reference TRBV2 and TRBJ1-5, the complete variable domain is EPEVTQTPSHQVTQMGQEVILRCVPISNHLYFYWYRQILGQKVEFLVSFYNNEISEKSEIFDDQFSVERPDGSNFTLKIRSTKLEDSAMYFCASSGPYSNQPQHFGDGTRLSIL.

The gene calls are TRBV12-3 or TRBV12-4 and TRBJ2-7, with D tentatively TRBD1 (5 bases). V was shortened by 6 bases and J by 2 bases, with 14 bases between the two germline ends. This CDR3 is 14 amino acids long. CDR3 DNA sequence: TGTGCCAGCAGCCTCCACACAGGAACCTACGAGCAGTACTTC. It specifies CASSLHTGTYEQYF.

This sequence joins TRBV4-3 and TRBJ1-1; D is unclear. In germline, CDR1 is LGHNA, CDR2 YSLEER. V gave up 2 bases and J gave up 2 bases, with 9 bases separating them. CDR3 length: 14 residues. CDR3 in amino acids: CASSQTDLNTEAFF. Written as DNA, the CDR3 is TGCGCCAGCAGCCAAACGGACCTCAACACTGAAGCTTTCTTT.

The CDR3 DNA reads as TGTGCCAGCAGCTGGGGACAGGGATATGGCTACACCTTC. Translation gives CASSWGQGYGYTF. The chain carries TRBV7-9 and TRBJ1-2, with TRBD1 matching 9 bases. Per the germline V gene, CDR1 is SEHNR and CDR2 is FQNEAQ (reference sequence). Losses at the gene ends were 4 bases for V and 5 bases for J; bases not matched to a gene: 2. The length of the CDR3 is 13 residues.

This clonotype has a handful of counts. CDR3 loop: CASSQDLGQRYTF. CDR3 DNA sequence: TGTGCCAGCAGCCAGGACCTGGGACAGCGCTACACCTTC. This chain joins TRBV3-1 and TRBJ1-2; TRBD1 agrees at 7 bases. The J segment lost 9 bases and the V segment lost 3 bases, leaving 7 bases of the junction unmatched. Germline V gene sequence: CDR1 LGHDT, CDR2 YNNKEL (reference sequence). The CDR3 covers 13 residues.

This clonotype was picked up many times. V gene TRBV7-9 combines with J gene TRBJ2-7, with D maybe TRBD1 (6 bases). V was pared by 8 bases and J by 2 bases, with 13 bases between. The germline CDR1 and CDR2 sequences are SEHNR and FQNEAQ (reference sequence). The CDR3 covers 13 residues. This CDR3 is CASAEQGPYEQYF. CDR3 nucleotides: TGTGCCAGCGCAGAACAGGGTCCCTACGAGCAGTACTTC.